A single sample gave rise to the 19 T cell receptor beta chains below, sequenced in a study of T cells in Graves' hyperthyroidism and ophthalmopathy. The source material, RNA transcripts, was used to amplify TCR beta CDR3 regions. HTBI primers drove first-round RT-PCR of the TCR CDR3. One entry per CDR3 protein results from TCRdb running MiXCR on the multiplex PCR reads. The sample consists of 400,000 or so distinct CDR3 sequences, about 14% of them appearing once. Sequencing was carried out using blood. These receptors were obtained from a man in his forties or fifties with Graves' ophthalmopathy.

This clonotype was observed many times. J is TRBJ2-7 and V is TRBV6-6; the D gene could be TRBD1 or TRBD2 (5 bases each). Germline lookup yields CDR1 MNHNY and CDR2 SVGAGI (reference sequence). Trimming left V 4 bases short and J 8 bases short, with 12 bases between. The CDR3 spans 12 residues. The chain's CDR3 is CASSFDRGKQYF. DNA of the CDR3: TGTGCCAGCAGTTTCGACCGGGGCAAGCAGTACTTC.

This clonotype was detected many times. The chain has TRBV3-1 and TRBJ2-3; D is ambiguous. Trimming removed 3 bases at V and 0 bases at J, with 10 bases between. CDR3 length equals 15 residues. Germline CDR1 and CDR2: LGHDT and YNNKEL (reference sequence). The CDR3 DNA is TGTGCCAGCAGCCAGCGGACCGCTAGCACAGATACGCAGTATTTT. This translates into CASSQRTASTDTQYF.

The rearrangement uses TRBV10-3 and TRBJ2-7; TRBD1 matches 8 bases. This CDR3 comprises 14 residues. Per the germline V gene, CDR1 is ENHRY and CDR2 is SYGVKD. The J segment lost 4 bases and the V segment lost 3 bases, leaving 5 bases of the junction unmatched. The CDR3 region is CAISESNRGYEQYF. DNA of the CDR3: TGTGCCATCAGTGAAAGTAACAGGGGGTACGAGCAGTACTTC.

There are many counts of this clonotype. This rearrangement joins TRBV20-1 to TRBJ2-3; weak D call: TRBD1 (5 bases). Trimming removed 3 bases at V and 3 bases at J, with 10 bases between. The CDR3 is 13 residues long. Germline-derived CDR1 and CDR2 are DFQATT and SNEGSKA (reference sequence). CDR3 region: CSARLGRTDTQYF. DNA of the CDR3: TGCAGTGCTAGGCTGGGGCGGACAGATACGCAGTATTTT.

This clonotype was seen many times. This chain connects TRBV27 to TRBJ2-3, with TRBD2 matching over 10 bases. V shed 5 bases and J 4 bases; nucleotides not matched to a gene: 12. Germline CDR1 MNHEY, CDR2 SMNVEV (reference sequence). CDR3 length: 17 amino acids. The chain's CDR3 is CASSPTNLAGVADTQYF. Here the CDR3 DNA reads TGTGCCAGCAGTCCCACAAACCTAGCGGGAGTGGCAGATACGCAGTATTTT.

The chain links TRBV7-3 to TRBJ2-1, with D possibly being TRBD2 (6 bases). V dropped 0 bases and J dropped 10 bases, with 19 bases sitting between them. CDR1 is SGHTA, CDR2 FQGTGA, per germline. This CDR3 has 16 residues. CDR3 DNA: TGTGCCAGCAGCTTAACGGATCCCGGGACGGAGGGGGAGCAGTTCTTC. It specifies CASSLTDPGTEGEQFF.

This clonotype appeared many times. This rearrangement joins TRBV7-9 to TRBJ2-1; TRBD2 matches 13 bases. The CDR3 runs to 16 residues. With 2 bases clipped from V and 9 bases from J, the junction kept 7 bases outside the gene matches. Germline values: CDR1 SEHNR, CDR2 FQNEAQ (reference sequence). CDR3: CASSLKRTSGSTEQFF. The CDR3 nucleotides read TGTGCCAGCAGCTTAAAACGGACTAGCGGGAGTACTGAGCAGTTCTTC.

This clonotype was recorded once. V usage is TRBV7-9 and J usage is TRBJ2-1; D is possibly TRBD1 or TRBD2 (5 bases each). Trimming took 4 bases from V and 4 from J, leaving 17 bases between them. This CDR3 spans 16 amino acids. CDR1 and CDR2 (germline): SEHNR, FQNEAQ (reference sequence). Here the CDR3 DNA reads TGTGCCAGCAGCTCCTACCGGGACGCTAGATACAATGAGCAGTTCTTC. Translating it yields CASSSYRDARYNEQFF.

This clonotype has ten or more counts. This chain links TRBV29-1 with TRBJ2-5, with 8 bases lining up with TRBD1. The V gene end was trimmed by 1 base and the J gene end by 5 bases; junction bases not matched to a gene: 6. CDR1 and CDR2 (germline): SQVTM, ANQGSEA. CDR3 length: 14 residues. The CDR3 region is CSVEGTGIRETQYF. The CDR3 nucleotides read TGCAGCGTTGAAGGGACAGGGATAAGGGAGACCCAGTACTTC.

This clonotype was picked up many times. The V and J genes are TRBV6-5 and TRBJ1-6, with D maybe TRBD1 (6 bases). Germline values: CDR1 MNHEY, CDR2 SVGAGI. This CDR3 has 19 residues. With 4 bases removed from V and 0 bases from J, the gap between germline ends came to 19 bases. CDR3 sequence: CASSSFGGLSSSYNSPLHF. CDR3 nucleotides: TGTGCCAGCAGTTCCTTCGGGGGGCTTAGTTCCTCCTATAATTCACCCCTCCACTTT.

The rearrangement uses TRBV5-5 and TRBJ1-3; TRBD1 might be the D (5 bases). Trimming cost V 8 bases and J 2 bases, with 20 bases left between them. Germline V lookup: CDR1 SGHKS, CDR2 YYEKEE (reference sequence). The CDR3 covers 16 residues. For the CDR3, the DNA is TGTGCCAGACACGCCAACGGGGGGGGTCCTGGAAACACCATATATTTT. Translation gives CARHANGGGPGNTIYF.

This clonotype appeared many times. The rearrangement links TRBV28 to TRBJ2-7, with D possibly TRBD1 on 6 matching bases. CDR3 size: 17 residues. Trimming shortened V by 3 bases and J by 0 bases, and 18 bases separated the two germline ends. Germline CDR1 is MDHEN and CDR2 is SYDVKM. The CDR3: CASSFRARTESSYEQYF. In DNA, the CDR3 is TGTGCCAGCAGTTTTAGGGCCCGGACAGAGAGCTCCTACGAGCAGTACTTC. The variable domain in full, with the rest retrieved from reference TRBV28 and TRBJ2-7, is DVKVTQSSRYLVKRTGEKVFLECVQDMDHENMFWYRQDPGLGLRLIYFSYDVKMKEKGDIPEGYSVSREKKERFSLILESASTNQTSMYLCASSFRARTESSYEQYFGPGTRLTVT.

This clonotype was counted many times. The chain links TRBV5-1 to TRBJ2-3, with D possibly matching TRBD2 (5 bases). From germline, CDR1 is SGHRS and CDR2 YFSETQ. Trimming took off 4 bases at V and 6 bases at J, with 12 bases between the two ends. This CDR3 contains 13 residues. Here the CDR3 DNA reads TGCGCCAGCAGCGGCGGGCCCGGGGATACGCAGTATTTT. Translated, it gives CASSGGPGDTQYF. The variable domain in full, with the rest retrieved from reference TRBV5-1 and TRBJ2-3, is KAGVTQTPRYLIKTRGQQVTLSCSPISGHRSVSWYQQTPGQGLQFLFEYFSETQRNKGNFPGRFSGRQFSNSRSEMNVSTLELGDSALYLCASSGGPGDTQYFGPGTRLTVL.

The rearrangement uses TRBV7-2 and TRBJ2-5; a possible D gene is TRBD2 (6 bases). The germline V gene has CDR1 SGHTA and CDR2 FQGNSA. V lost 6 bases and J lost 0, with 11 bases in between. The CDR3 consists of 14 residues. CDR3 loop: CASSPRDYQETQYF. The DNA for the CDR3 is TGTGCCAGCAGTCCCCGGGACTACCAAGAGACCCAGTACTTC.

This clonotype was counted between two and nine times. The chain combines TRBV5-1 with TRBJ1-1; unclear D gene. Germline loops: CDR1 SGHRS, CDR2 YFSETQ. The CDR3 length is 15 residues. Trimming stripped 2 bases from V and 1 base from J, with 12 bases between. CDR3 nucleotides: TGCGCCAGCAGCTTCGGAGGCAGCCCGAACACTGAAGCTTTCTTT. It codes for CASSFGGSPNTEAFF.

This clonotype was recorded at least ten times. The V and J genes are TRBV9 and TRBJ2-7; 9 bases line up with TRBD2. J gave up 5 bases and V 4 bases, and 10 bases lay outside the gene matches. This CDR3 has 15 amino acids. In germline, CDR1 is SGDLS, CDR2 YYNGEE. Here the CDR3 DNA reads TGTGCCAGCAGCCCCGTTAGCGGGAGTTCCCACGAGCAGTACTTC. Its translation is CASSPVSGSSHEQYF.

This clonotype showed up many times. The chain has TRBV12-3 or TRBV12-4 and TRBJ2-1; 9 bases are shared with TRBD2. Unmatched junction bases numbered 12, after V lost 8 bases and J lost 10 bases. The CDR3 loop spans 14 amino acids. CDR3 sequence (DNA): TGTGCCAGCGAGAAGGCGGGAGGGCCTTGGGAGCAGTTCTTC. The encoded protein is CASEKAGGPWEQFF.

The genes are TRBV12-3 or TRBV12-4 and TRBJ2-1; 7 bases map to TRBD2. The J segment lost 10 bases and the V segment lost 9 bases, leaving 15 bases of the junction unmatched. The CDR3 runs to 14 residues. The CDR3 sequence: CASGVTGGFEEQFF. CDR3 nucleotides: TGTGCCAGTGGAGTCACGGGAGGATTCGAGGAGCAGTTCTTC.

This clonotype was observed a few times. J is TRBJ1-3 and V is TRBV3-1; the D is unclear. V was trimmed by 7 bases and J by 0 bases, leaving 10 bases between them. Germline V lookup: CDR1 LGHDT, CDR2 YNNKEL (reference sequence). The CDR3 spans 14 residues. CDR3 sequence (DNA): TGTGCCAGCACCCCCACCGTCTCTGGAAACACCATATATTTT. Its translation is CASTPTVSGNTIYF.